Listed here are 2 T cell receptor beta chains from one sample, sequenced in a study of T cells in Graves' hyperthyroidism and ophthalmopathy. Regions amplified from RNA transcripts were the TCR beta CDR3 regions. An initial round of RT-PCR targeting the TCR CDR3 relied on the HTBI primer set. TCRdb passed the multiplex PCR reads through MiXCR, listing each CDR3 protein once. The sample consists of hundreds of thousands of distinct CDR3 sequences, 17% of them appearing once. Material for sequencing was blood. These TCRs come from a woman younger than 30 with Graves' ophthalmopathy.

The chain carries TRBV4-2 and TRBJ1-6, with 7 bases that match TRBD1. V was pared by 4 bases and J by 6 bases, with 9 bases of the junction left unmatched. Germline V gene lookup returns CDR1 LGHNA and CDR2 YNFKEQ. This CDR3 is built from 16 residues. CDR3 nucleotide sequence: TGTGCCAGCAGCCCCTCAGAGGGGGCTCTTAATTCACCCCTCCACTTT. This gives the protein CASSPSEGALNSPLHF.

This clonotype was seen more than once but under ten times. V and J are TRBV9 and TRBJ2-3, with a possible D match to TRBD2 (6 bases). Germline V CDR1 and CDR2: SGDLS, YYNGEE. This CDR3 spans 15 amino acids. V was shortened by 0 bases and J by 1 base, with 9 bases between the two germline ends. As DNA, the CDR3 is TGTGCCAGCAGCGTAGGCTGGGAGGGCACAGATACGCAGTATTTT. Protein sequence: CASSVGWEGTDTQYF.